This passage covers 5 T cell receptor beta chains from one sample sequenced in a study of blood T cell repertoires in COVID-19. The repertoire was sequenced with immunoSEQ multiplex PCR; TCRdb's copy has only in-frame clones and lacks some. The sample lists a few hundred thousand clones, 88% seen once, with around 2.5% in the top ten. Sequencing was done on a sample of PBMCs or T cells enriched from blood (not recorded which). All receptors come from a woman aged 40 to 50 with acute COVID-19.

This chain connects TRBV19 to TRBJ2-5; D is perhaps TRBD2 (6 bases). The CDR3 sequence is 14 residues long. The ends were cut back, 4 bases at V and 2 bases at J, with 11 bases in the middle. Germline CDR1 reads LNHDA; CDR2 reads SQIVND (reference sequence). CDR3 coding DNA: TGTGCCAGTAGTACGGGCGGGACGCAAGAGACCCAGTACTTC. It is translated as CASSTGGTQETQYF.

This clone showed up just once. This sequence joins TRBV5-6 and TRBJ1-2; 9 positions match TRBD1. The CDR3 has 15 amino acids. After removal of 4 bases from V and 4 bases from J, the junction contained 8 bases not matched to a gene. CDR1 and CDR2 from the germline V gene are SGHDT and YYEEEE. CDR3 protein: CASSQNPTGGYGYTF. CDR3 in DNA: TGTGCCAGCAGCCAGAACCCGACAGGGGGCTATGGCTACACCTTC.

This rearrangement joins TRBV5-5 to TRBJ2-2; 7 positions agree with TRBD1. V gave up 5 bases and J gave up 2 bases; unmatched junction bases: 9. This CDR3 contains 16 residues. CDR1 and CDR2 (germline): SGHKS, YYEKEE (reference sequence). Here the CDR3 DNA reads TGTGCCAGCAGTCATACCGGGACAGTTAACACCGGGGAGCTGTTTTTT. Its protein is CASSHTGTVNTGELFF.

V gene TRBV2 combines with J gene TRBJ1-1; 7 bases match TRBD1. CDR3 length equals 14 residues. CDR1 and CDR2 from the germline V gene are SNHLY and FYNNEI. Trimming took 6 bases from V and 1 from J; bases not matched to a gene: 5. Here the CDR3 reads CASRSRQGNTEAFF. CDR3 bases: TGTGCCAGCAGGTCGCGACAGGGGAACACTGAAGCTTTCTTT.

A remark on this clone: In the same sample, other DNA sequences code for this CDR3. Here the CDR3 DNA reads TGCGCCAGCAGCTTGGGAGGGACAGGAAACACCATATATTTT. Its protein product is CASSLGGTGNTIYF. V is TRBV5-1 and J is TRBJ1-3, with D perhaps matching TRBD1 (6 bases). The V and J ends lost 0 bases and 4 bases respectively, with 8 bases between them. This CDR3 is built from 14 residues. Germline CDR1 and CDR2: SGHRS and YFSETQ.